Following are 5 T cell receptor beta chains from one sample sequenced in a study of blood T cell repertoires in COVID-19. Sequenced by immunoSEQ multiplex PCR; TCRdb stores in-frame clones only, minus some. The sample carries nearly 200,000 clones, roughly nine tenths recorded once. Sequenced input: peripheral blood. These receptors were taken from a woman aged 65 to 85 with acute or convalescent COVID-19.

In its sample, this clone was seen once. The chain recombines TRBV10-2 with TRBJ1-2; tentative D call: TRBD1 (5 bases). The V gene lost 3 bases and the J gene lost 2 bases, with 13 bases spanning the gap. There are 15 residues in the CDR3. CDR1 and CDR2 from the germline V gene are WSHSY and SAAADI. CDR3 sequence (DNA): TGCGCCAGCAGTGACCCCGGGGAGGGGAACTATGGCTACACCTTC. Encoded protein: CASSDPGEGNYGYTF.

The gene calls are TRBV19 and TRBJ2-7, with a weak D call TRBD2 (6 bases). The CDR3 runs 14 residues. V lost 3 bases, J lost 3 bases, and 12 bases lay in between. CDR1 is LNHDA and CDR2 is SQIVND in the germline V gene (reference sequence). The CDR3: CASSIVWGDYEQYF. The CDR3 coding sequence is TGTGCCAGTAGTATCGTCTGGGGGGACTACGAGCAGTACTTC.

This sequence joins TRBV9 and TRBJ1-4, with 8 bases identical to TRBD1. This CDR3 region has 15 residues. The ends lost 1 base at V and 3 bases at J; junction bases unmatched: 2. Germline V CDR1 and CDR2: SGDLS, YYNGEE. This CDR3 is CASSVQDRANEKLFF. The CDR3 region has the DNA TGTGCCAGCAGCGTACAGGACAGGGCTAATGAAAAACTGTTTTTT.

The V call is TRBV19, the J call TRBJ1-5; 10 nucleotides match TRBD1. This CDR3 contains 17 residues. Germline assignment: CDR1 LNHDA and CDR2 SQIVND (reference sequence). V dropped 9 bases and J dropped 4; count of bases not matched to a gene: 15. CDR3 sequence: CASRNSFRTGGNQPQHF. The DNA of the CDR3 is TGTGCCAGCCGTAACTCCTTTAGGACAGGGGGTAATCAGCCCCAGCATTTT. The variable domain in full, with the rest retrieved from reference TRBV19 and TRBJ1-5, is DGGITQSPKYLFRKEGQNVTLSCEQNLNHDAMYWYRQDPGQGLRLIYYSQIVNDFQKGDIAEGYSVSREKKESFPLTVTSAQKNPTAFYLCASRNSFRTGGNQPQHFGDGTRLSIL.

This sequence joins TRBV4-2 and TRBJ2-1; a weak D match, TRBD1 (9 bases). There are 21 residues in the CDR3. CDR1 LGHNA and CDR2 YNFKEQ come from the germline V gene. The V gene lost 4 bases and the J gene lost 1 base, with 29 bases spanning the gap. The DNA of the CDR3 is TGTGCCAGCAGCCGTAACCCGGGACAGGGTAATCAGCGGGGGTCCTACAATGAGCAGTTCTTC. It yields the protein CASSRNPGQGNQRGSYNEQFF.